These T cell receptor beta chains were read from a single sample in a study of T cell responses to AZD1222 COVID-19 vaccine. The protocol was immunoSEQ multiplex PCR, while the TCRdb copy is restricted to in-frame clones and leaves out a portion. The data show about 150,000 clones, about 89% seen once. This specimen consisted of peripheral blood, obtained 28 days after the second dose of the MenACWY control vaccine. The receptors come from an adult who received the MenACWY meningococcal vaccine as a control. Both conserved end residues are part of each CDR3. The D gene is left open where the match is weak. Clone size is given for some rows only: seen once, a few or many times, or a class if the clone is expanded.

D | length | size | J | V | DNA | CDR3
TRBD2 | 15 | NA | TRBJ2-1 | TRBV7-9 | TGTGCCAGCAGCTTAGGACTAGCGGACTACGGTGAGCAGTTCTTC | CASSLGLADYGEQFF
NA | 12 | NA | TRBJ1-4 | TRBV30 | TGTGCCTGGGGGTTGGGAGGAGAAAAACTGTTTTTT | CAWGLGGEKLFF
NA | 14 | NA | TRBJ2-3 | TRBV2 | TGTGCCAGGGGGCGCGGGGAACGGACAGATACGCAGTATTTT | CARGRGERTDTQYF
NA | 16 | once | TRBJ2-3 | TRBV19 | TGTGCCAGTAGTATTCTTATCCAGGGGAGGGCAGATACGCAGTATTTT | CASSILIQGRADTQYF
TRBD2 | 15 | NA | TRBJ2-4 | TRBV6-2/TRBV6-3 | TGTGCCAGCAGTTCCTCCCTAGCGGGAGGAAGCGTTCAGTACTTC | CASSSSLAGGSVQYF
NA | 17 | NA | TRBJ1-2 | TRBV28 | TGTGCCAGCAGTCTCAGGGGAGGGGGTCTTACTAACTATGGCTACACCTTC | CASSLRGGGLTNYGYTF
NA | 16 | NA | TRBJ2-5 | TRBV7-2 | TGTGCCAGCAGCTTCCAGGGACTCAGCACCCCAGAGACCCAGTACTTC | CASSFQGLSTPETQYF
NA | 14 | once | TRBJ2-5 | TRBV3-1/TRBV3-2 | TGTGCCAGCAGCACTTATGGGGCAGGTGAGACCCAGTACTTC | CASSTYGAGETQYF
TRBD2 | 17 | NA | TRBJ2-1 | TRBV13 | TGTGCCAGCAGCGCGGGACTAGCGGGGGGGCCCTACAATGAGCAGTTCTTC | CASSAGLAGGPYNEQFF
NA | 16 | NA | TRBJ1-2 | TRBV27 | TGTGCCAGCACCAGTCTGAAGGGGGGCCTTAACTATGGCTACACCTTC | CASTSLKGGLNYGYTF
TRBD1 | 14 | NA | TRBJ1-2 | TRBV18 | TGTGCCAGCTCACTAAAGACAGGGTCTTATGGCTACACCTTC | CASSLKTGSYGYTF
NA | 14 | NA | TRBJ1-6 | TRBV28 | TGTGCCAGCAGCCAATGGGTGGGAGGTTCACCCCTCCACTTT | CASSQWVGGSPLHF
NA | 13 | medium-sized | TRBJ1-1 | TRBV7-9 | TGTGCCAGCACCTACGGGGCGGGCACTGAAGCTTTCTTT | CASTYGAGTEAFF
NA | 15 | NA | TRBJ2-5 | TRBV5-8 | TGTGCCAGCAGCTTGGAGGGGACACTTCAAGAGACCCAGTACTTC | CASSLEGTLQETQYF
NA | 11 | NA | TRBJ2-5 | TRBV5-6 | TGTGCCAGCAGCGTCATGGAGACCCAGTACTTC | CASSVMETQYF
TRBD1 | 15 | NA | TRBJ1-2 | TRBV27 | TGTGCCAGCAGTTTATACCGGGACAGGGACTATGGCTACACCTTC | CASSLYRDRDYGYTF
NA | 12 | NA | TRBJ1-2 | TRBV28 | TGTGCCGGGGGTGGTTGGGAAGGCGGCTACACCTTC | CAGGGWEGGYTF
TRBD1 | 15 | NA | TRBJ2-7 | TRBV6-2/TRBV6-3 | TGTGCCAGCAGTTACTGGTGGACAGGGGACGGCGAGCAGTACTTC | CASSYWWTGDGEQYF
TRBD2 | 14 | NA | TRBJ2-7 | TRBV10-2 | TGCGCCAGCAGTCCACTAGCGGGGGTCTACGAGCAGTACTTC | CASSPLAGVYEQYF
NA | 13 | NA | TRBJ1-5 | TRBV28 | TGTGCCAGCAGTCGGGACGGCAATCAGCCCCAGCATTTT | CASSRDGNQPQHF
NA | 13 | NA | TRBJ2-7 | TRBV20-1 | TGCAGTGCTAGTTCGGGGGCCCCCTCCGAGCAGTACTTC | CSASSGAPSEQYF
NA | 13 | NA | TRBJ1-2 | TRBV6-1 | TGTGCCAGCAGTGAAGCAGGGTCCTATGGCTACACCTTC | CASSEAGSYGYTF
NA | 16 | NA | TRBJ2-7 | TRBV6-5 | TGTGCCAGCAGTTACTCTTTACGACACTACGGCGGCGAGCAGTACTTC | CASSYSLRHYGGEQYF
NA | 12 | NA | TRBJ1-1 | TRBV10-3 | TGTGCCATCAGTGACTCGAACACTGAAGCTTTCTTT | CAISDSNTEAFF
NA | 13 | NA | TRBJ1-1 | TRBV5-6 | TGTGCCAGCAGCTTGGGAGGGGTGGCTGAAGCTTTCTTT | CASSLGGVAEAFF
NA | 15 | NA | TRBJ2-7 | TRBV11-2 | TGTGCCAGCAGCCCCAGGGCTAGCGCGTCCTACGAGCAGTACTTC | CASSPRASASYEQYF
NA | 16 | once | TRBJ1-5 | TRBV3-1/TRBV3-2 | TGTGCCAGCAGCCAACATACCGGGACCGGGCACCAGCCCCAGCATTTT | CASSQHTGTGHQPQHF
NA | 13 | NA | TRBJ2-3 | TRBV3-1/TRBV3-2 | TGTGCCAGCAGGTCGACGATCACAGATACGCAGTATTTT | CASRSTITDTQYF
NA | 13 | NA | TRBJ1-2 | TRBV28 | TGTGCCAGCAGTCACGGGAGAAACTATGGCTACACCTTC | CASSHGRNYGYTF
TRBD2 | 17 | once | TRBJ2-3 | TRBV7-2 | TGTGCCAGCAGCTTTAGCGGGGGGGCCTATAGCACAGATACGCAGTATTTT | CASSFSGGAYSTDTQYF
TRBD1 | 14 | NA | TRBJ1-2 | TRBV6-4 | TGTGCCAGCAGTCCGGGACAGGGTAACTATGGCTACACCTTC | CASSPGQGNYGYTF
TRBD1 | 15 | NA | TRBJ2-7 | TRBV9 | TGTGCCAGCAGCGTGGGACAGGGGATCTCCTACGAGCAGTACTTC | CASSVGQGISYEQYF
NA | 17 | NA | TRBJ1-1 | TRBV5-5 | TGTGCCAGCAGCACTGGGACCGACCTACATCCGAACACTGAAGCTTTCTTT | CASSTGTDLHPNTEAFF
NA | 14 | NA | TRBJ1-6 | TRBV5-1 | TGCGCCAGCAGCCTCACCGGGGGCGATTCACCCCTCCACTTT | CASSLTGGDSPLHF
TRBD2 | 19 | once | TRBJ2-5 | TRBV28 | TGTGCCAGCAGTTTTGTAGTCTACCAACCCGGGACTAGCGAAGAGACCCAGTACTTC | CASSFVVYQPGTSEETQYF
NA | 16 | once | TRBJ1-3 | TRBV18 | TGTGCCAGCTCACCATCCAGACCCAGCTCTGGAAACACCATATATTTT | CASSPSRPSSGNTIYF
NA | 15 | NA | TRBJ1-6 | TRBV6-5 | TGTGCCAGCACTAGAACCGCCGCCTATAATTCACCCCTCCACTTT | CASTRTAAYNSPLHF
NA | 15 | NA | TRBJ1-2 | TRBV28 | TGTGCCAGCAGTTCCTCGGACAGAGTAAACTATGGCTACACCTTC | CASSSSDRVNYGYTF
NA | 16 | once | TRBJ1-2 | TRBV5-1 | TGCGCCAGCAGCTTGGCGGCCCAGGGCGAAAACTATGGCTACATCTTC | CASSLAAQGENYGYIF
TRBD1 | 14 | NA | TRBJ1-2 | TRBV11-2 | TGTGCCAGCAGCTCAAGCGACAGGGGCCATGGCTACACCTTC | CASSSSDRGHGYTF
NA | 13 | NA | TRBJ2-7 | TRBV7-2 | TGTGCCAGCAGCTTAAGACAATTCTACGAGCAGTACTTC | CASSLRQFYEQYF
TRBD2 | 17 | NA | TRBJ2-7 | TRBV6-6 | TGTGCCAGCAGTCCAGGACTGATTGTTGGGGGGGTCTACGAGCAGTACTTC | CASSPGLIVGGVYEQYF
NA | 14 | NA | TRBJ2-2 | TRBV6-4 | TGTGCCAGCACACGAGAACTGAACACCGGGGAGCTGTTTTTT | CASTRELNTGELFF
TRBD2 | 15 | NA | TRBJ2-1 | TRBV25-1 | TGTGCCAGCAGTGAATTTCTAGCGGGATACAATGAGCAGTTCTTC | CASSEFLAGYNEQFF
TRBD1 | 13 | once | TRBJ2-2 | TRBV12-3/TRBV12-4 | TGTGCCAGCAGTCAGGACAGGCCCGGGGAGCTGTTTTTT | CASSQDRPGELFF
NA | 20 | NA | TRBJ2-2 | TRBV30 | TGTGCCTGGAATTTGGGGTTGCCGGCCCGGGGACCACAGAACACCGGGGAGCTGTTTTTT | CAWNLGLPARGPQNTGELFF
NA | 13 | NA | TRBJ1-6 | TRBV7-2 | TGTGCCAGCAGCTCCAGTCGGGAAGCGCCCCTCCACTTT | CASSSSREAPLHF
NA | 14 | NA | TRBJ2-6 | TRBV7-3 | TGTGCCAGCAGCTTTAAGTCCGGGGCCAACGTCCTGACTTTC | CASSFKSGANVLTF
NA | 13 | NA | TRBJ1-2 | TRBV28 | TGTGCCAGCAGTTTAGTACAGGGATATGGCTACACCTTC | CASSLVQGYGYTF
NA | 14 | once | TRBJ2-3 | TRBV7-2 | TGTGCCAGCAGCCAAGGGGTATACACAGATACGCAGTATTTT | CASSQGVYTDTQYF